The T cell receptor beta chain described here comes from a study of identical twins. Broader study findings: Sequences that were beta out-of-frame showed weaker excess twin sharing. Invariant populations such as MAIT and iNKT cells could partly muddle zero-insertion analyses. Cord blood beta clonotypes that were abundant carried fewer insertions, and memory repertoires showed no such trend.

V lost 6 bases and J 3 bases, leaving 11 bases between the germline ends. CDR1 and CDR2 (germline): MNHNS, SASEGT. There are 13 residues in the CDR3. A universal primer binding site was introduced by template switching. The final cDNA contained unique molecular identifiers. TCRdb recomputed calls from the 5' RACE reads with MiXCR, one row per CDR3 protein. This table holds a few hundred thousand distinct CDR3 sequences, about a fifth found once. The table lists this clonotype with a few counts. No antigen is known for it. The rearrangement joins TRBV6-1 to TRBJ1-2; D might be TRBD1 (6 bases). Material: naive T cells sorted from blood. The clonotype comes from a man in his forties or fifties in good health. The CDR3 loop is CASSLDSHYGYTF. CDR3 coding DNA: TGTGCCAGCAGCTTGGACAGTCACTATGGCTACACCTTC.